This entry lists 17 T cell receptor beta chains sequenced from one sample in a study of response to subunit inactivated influenza vaccine. TCRdb recomputed calls from the RT-PCR reads with MiXCR, one row per CDR3 protein. The profile shows 500,000 to 600,000 distinct CDR3 sequences, 11% to 15% of them singletons. The specimen was PBMCs from blood, collected roughly 12 days after vaccination. These TCRs come from a man in his forties or fifties who received an inactivated influenza vaccine.

The chain employs TRBV6-2 or TRBV6-3 and TRBJ1-5; D possibly corresponds to TRBD1 (6 bases). Germline V gene sequence: CDR1 MNHEY, CDR2 SVGEGT. Trimming removed 5 bases at V and 2 bases at J, with 13 bases between. This CDR3 is 15 amino acids long. CDR3 bases: TGTGCCAGCAGTACAGGGAAGGTCGGCAATCAGCCCCAGCATTTT. This sequence encodes CASSTGKVGNQPQHF.

The rearrangement joins TRBV14 to TRBJ2-7, with 10 bases identical to TRBD1. V dropped 5 bases and J dropped 6; count of bases not matched to a gene: 10. Germline CDR1 and CDR2: SGHDN and FVKESK. The CDR3 covers 15 residues. The CDR3 loop reads CASSESGTGVGEQYF. Here the CDR3 DNA reads TGTGCCAGCAGCGAATCCGGGACAGGGGTCGGCGAGCAGTACTTC.

This clonotype was seen a handful of times. The chain carries TRBV7-2 and TRBJ2-1, with D possibly being TRBD1 or TRBD2 (5 bases each). Looked up from germline, CDR1 is SGHTA and CDR2 is FQGNSA. CDR3 size: 13 residues. V shed 4 bases and J shed 5 bases, with 9 bases lying between them. The CDR3 region is CASSWDQHNEQFF. The CDR3 nucleotides read TGTGCCAGCAGCTGGGACCAACACAATGAGCAGTTCTTC.

This clonotype was found many times. The CDR3 DNA reads as TGTGCCAGCCAAGGAGTTTCCTACGAGCAGTACTTC. Its translation: CASQGVSYEQYF. The chain has TRBV6-2 or TRBV6-3 and TRBJ2-7; D gene ambiguous. The CDR3 runs to 12 residues. Deletions cut 8 bases from V and 1 base from J, with 9 bases between. CDR1 MNHEY and CDR2 SVGEGT come from the germline V gene.

This clonotype occurred a few times. The gene calls are TRBV4-3 and TRBJ2-1, with TRBD1 as a possible D gene (6 bases). Germline lookup yields CDR1 LGHNA and CDR2 YSLEER. The CDR3 is 14 amino acids. V was trimmed by 1 base and J by 12 bases, leaving 16 bases between them. Here the CDR3 reads CASSQGGQGVGQFF. The CDR3 DNA is TGCGCCAGCAGCCAAGGGGGGCAGGGAGTGGGGCAGTTCTTC.

This clonotype was found a few times. This chain connects TRBV9 to TRBJ2-7; D is perhaps TRBD2 (6 bases). The CDR3 loop spans 14 amino acids. Germline V CDR1 and CDR2: SGDLS, YYNGEE. Between the trimmed V and J ends, which lost 4 bases and 2 bases, there was a span of 13 bases. The CDR3: CASSPPDYPYEQYF. The CDR3 coding sequence is TGTGCCAGCAGCCCTCCGGACTACCCCTACGAGCAGTACTTC.

This clonotype was seen ten or more times. The gene calls are TRBV4-1 and TRBJ2-1; 9 bases agree with TRBD2. Germline V gene sequence: CDR1 MGHRA, CDR2 YSYEKL. The CDR3 runs to 17 residues. V trimming: 0 bases; J trimming: 4 bases; junction bases outside the gene matches: 7. CDR3 coding DNA: TGCGCCAGCAGCCAAGAACGGGCGCTAGCGGGGTACAATGAGCAGTTCTTC. Translated: CASSQERALAGYNEQFF.

This clonotype was observed a few times. V gene TRBV27 combines with J gene TRBJ2-2; D may be TRBD1 (5 bases). CDR3 length: 15 residues. Germline CDR1 reads MNHEY; CDR2 reads SMNVEV (reference sequence). V was cut by 3 bases and J by 9 bases, with 17 bases left in between. CDR3 sequence: CASSFKGYGSRELFF. CDR3 coding DNA: TGTGCCAGCAGTTTTAAGGGGTATGGTAGCCGGGAGCTGTTTTTT.

This chain uses TRBV27 with TRBJ2-2; 14 nucleotides line up with TRBD2. Germline V CDR1 and CDR2: MNHEY, SMNVEV (reference sequence). The length of the CDR3 is 18 residues. After removal of 2 bases from V and 5 bases from J, the junction contained 7 bases not matched to a gene. The chain's CDR3 is CASSLIGLAGGGTGELFF. DNA for the CDR3: TGTGCCAGCAGTTTAATAGGACTAGCGGGAGGTGGGACCGGGGAGCTGTTTTTT.

This chain connects TRBV5-1 to TRBJ2-4, with 7 bases identical to TRBD2. Losses at the gene ends were 4 bases for V and 1 base for J; bases not matched to a gene: 5. Germline values: CDR1 SGHRS, CDR2 YFSETQ. CDR3 length: 15 amino acids. The DNA of the CDR3 is TGCGCCAGCAGCGTGCGGGAGAGGGCCAAAAACATTCAGTACTTC. It yields the protein CASSVRERAKNIQYF.

This clonotype was seen a handful of times. This chain connects TRBV7-6 to TRBJ1-5; maybe TRBD1 (6 bases). Trimming pared 1 base from V and 9 bases from J, leaving 13 bases between. This CDR3 has 14 amino acids. The V gene's germline CDR1 is SGHVS and CDR2 FNYEAQ. CDR3 sequence reads: CASSLGQGFRPQHF. The DNA for the CDR3 is TGTGCCAGCAGCTTAGGCCAGGGGTTTCGGCCCCAGCATTTT.

This sequence joins TRBV5-5 and TRBJ2-2; TRBD1 or TRBD2 may be the D gene (5 bases each). V gave up 4 bases and J gave up 13 bases, with 14 bases separating them. This CDR3 is built from 12 residues. Germline V gene lookup returns CDR1 SGHKS and CDR2 YYEKEE (reference sequence). The CDR3 sequence: CASSMHRDPLFF. CDR3 sequence (DNA): TGTGCCAGCAGCATGCACCGGGACCCGCTGTTTTTT. Together with reference TRBV5-5 and TRBJ2-2, the CDR3 gives the full variable domain: DAGVTQSPTHLIKTRGQQVTLRCSPISGHKSVSWYQQVLGQGPQFIFQYYEKEERGRGNFPDRFSARQFPNYSSELNVNALLLGDSALYLCASSMHRDPLFFGEGSRLTVL.

This clonotype was observed at least ten times. V is TRBV9 and J is TRBJ2-2; 7 positions match TRBD2. The length of the CDR3 is 14 residues. Germline V lookup: CDR1 SGDLS, CDR2 YYNGEE. Trimming took 2 bases from V and 7 from J; bases not matched to a gene: 5. Here the CDR3 DNA reads TGTGCCAGCAGCGTTGGACTAGACGGCGGGGAGCTGTTTTTT. As protein: CASSVGLDGGELFF. Supplemented by reference TRBV9 and TRBJ2-2, the full variable domain reads DSGVTQTPKHLITATGQRVTLRCSPRSGDLSVYWYQQSLDQGLQFLIQYYNGEERAKGNILERFSAQQFPDLHSELNLSSLELGDSALYFCASSVGLDGGELFFGEGSRLTVL.

This chain connects TRBV27 to TRBJ2-3; D ambiguous. The CDR3 has 17 residues. V lost 5 bases, J lost 0 bases, and 18 bases lay in between. The germline CDR1 and CDR2 sequences are MNHEY and SMNVEV (reference sequence). CDR3 sequence reads: CASSVSPGPASTDTQYF. CDR3 nucleotides: TGTGCCAGCAGTGTGAGCCCAGGACCTGCTAGCACAGATACGCAGTATTTT.

V gene TRBV10-2 combines with J gene TRBJ2-4; 11 positions agree with TRBD2. CDR3 length equals 16 residues. The germline gives CDR1 WSHSY, CDR2 SAAADI. V shed 5 bases and J 7 bases; nucleotides not matched to a gene: 10. The CDR3 sequence: CASSSYSGGAGNIQYF. In DNA form, the CDR3 reads TGCGCCAGCAGTTCCTATAGCGGGGGGGCCGGGAACATTCAGTACTTC.

This clonotype has only a few counts. The chain uses TRBV11-2 and TRBJ2-6; D gene ambiguous. The CDR3 has 15 amino acids. The V and J ends lost 7 bases and 4 bases respectively, with 14 bases between them. The germline CDR1 and CDR2 sequences are SGHAT and FQNNGV. CDR3 amino acids: CASTKGISGANVLTF. CDR3 coding DNA: TGTGCCAGCACCAAGGGAATCTCCGGGGCCAACGTCCTGACTTTC.

This clonotype was found a few times. The chain is built from TRBV9 and TRBJ2-5; 9 bases align to TRBD2. The germline CDR1 and CDR2 sequences are SGDLS and YYNGEE. The CDR3 contains 15 residues. V lost 0 bases to trimming and J lost 2 bases; unmatched junction nucleotides: 2. The CDR3 DNA reads as TGTGCCAGCAGCGTAGCGGCGGGGGGGCAAGAGACCCAGTACTTC. Protein product: CASSVAAGGQETQYF.